This note documents a single T cell receptor (beta chain) sequence. In the authors' methods: Reference gene primer amplification yielded estimated nucleated cell counts. This table comes from immunoSEQ multiplex PCR, and its TCRdb copy is limited to in-frame clones, with some not included. V and J calls and clone size are as listed in that table; D and trimming were resolved from the DNA. In the table there are 25,000 or so clones, around 95% of which are singletons. This specimen comes from a study of blood T cell repertoires in COVID-19. Across the study: Sources were T cells, B-cell-depleted T cells, or PBMCs; the material itself was cDNA or gDNA.

The CDR3 is made up of 16 amino acids. Germline V lookup: CDR1 ENHRY, CDR2 SYGVKD. The J segment lost 1 base and the V segment lost 4 bases, leaving 10 bases of the junction unmatched. The source material was peripheral blood. V usage is TRBV10-3 and J usage is TRBJ2-7; TRBD2 matches 7 bases. This clonotype was sampled from a human donor with active COVID-19. The donor label of this sample is uncertain. CDR3 amino acids: CAISGFGTSESYEQYF. Here the CDR3 DNA reads TGTGCCATCAGTGGGTTTGGTACTAGCGAGTCCTACGAGCAGTACTTC.